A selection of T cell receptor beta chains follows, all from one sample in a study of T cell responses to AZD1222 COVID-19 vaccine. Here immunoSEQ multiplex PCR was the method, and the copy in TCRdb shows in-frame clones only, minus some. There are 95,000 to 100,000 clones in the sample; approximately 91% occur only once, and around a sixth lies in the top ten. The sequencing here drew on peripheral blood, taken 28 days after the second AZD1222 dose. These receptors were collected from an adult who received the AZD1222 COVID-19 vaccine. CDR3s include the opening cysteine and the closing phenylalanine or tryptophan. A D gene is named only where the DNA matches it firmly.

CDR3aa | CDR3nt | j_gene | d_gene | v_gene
CAWSVHSDSPLHF | TGTGCCTGGAGTGTACACTCGGATTCACCCCTCCACTTT | TRBJ1-6 | - | TRBV30
CASSKFDPEAEQFF | TGTGCCAGCAGCAAATTTGACCCCGAAGCTGAGCAGTTCTTC | TRBJ2-1 | - | TRBV21-1
CASSRTAREPQHF | TGTGCCAGCAGCAGAACTGCCCGTGAGCCCCAGCATTTT | TRBJ1-5 | - | TRBV28
CASSKDGSRWAPLHF | TGTGCCAGCAGCAAAGATGGTTCAAGGTGGGCACCCCTCCACTTT | TRBJ1-6 | - | TRBV21-1
CASSGTVSYEQYF | TGTGCCAGCAGTGGGACAGTTTCTTACGAGCAGTACTTC | TRBJ2-7 | TRBD1 | TRBV28
CASSYGAGGTYEQYF | TGTGCCAGCAGTTACGGTGCGGGAGGCACTTACGAGCAGTACTTC | TRBJ2-7 | TRBD2 | TRBV6-6
CASSPTIRDRHSPLHF | TGTGCCAGCAGTCCTACGATACGGGACAGGCACTCACCCCTCCACTTT | TRBJ1-6 | TRBD1 | TRBV6-6
CASSQGAAGTEAFF | TGTGCCAGCAGCCAAGGCGCAGCAGGCACTGAAGCTTTCTTT | TRBJ1-1 | - | TRBV3-1/TRBV3-2
CAWTGGGNQPQHF | TGTGCCTGGACTGGGGGAGGCAATCAGCCCCAGCATTTT | TRBJ1-5 | - | TRBV30
CASSQDSPGVGAGEQYF | TGTGCCAGCAGCCAAGACTCCCCGGGGGTTGGCGCGGGAGAGCAGTACTTC | TRBJ2-7 | - | TRBV4-2
CASSLQRGEQFF | TGTGCCAGCAGTCTTCAGAGGGGTGAGCAGTTCTTC | TRBJ2-1 | - | TRBV28
CASSSTIPGHVHGANVLTF | TGTGCCAGCAGTTCTACCATCCCGGGACACGTACATGGGGCCAACGTCCTGACTTTC | TRBJ2-6 | - | TRBV28
CSVENSQGGTEAFF | TGCAGCGTTGAGAATTCACAGGGGGGCACTGAAGCTTTCTTT | TRBJ1-1 | TRBD1 | TRBV29-1
CASSRTSGRGQDTQYF | TGTGCCAGCAGCCGTACTAGCGGGAGGGGTCAAGATACGCAGTATTTT | TRBJ2-3 | TRBD2 | TRBV7-2
CASSQVGRRNTIYF | TGCGCCAGCAGCCAAGTTGGGCGGAGAAACACCATATATTTT | TRBJ1-3 | - | TRBV4-1